This entry features one T cell receptor (beta chain) sequence. With 8 bases removed from V and 8 bases from J, the gap between germline ends came to 18 bases. The CDR3 is 13 residues long. CDR1 is PRHDT and CDR2 is FYEKMQ in the germline V gene (reference sequence). The source of the sample is a study of CD8+ T cells in alopecia areata. Treatment of the sample: oral pan-JAK inhibitor, 5-10 mg twice daily. Lesional scalp punch biopsies and peripheral blood came from alopecia areata patients. RNA extraction and reverse transcription yielded cDNA as sequencing template. TCRdb's table, derived via immunoSEQ multiplex PCR, lists solely in-frame clones and lacks some. The sample contains some 180,000 clones, approximately 49% of which appear only once.

This material consisted of CD8+ T cells sorted from blood, taken at approximately week 51, from a patient treated with tofacitinib. The origin of this receptor is a human donor with alopecia areata. The rearrangement links TRBV13 to TRBJ1-2; maybe TRBD1 (6 bases). CDR3 in DNA: TGTGCCAGCCCGGGACACGCCGATCGGGGCTACACCTTC. It codes for CASPGHADRGYTF.